The clone carrying this TCR beta chain was found many times. This sample stems from a study of metastatic and nonmetastatic thyroid tumors. None of the patients had undergone any treatment ahead of thyroid surgery. CDR1 and CDR2 from the germline V gene are ENHRY and SYGVKD. Trimming took 2 bases from V and 1 from J, leaving 14 bases between them. The CDR3 spans 16 residues. TCRdb recomputed clones from the PCR reads via MiXCR. The repertoire holds approximately 22,000 clones, with approximately 15% as singletons. This sequence joins TRBV10-3 and TRBJ1-1; the D gene is possibly TRBD1 (5 bases). Sequencing was done on a sample of tumor tissue. The clonotype originates from a female donor with papillary thyroid cancer or a benign thyroid nodule (not recorded which). Some clones in this sample may be carry-over from other donors' samples. This CDR3 is CAISEVQVGSNTEAFF. CDR3 coding DNA: TGTGCCATCAGTGAGGTACAGGTAGGGTCGAACACTGAAGCTTTCTTT.